The present T cell receptor beta chain was sequenced within a study of blood T cell repertoires in COVID-19. Libraries were prepared by immunoSEQ multiplex PCR; TCRdb keeps only in-frame clonotypes and omits some of them. The sample shows approximately 240,000 clones, under 95% of them seen only once. Unmatched junction bases numbered 5, after V lost 4 bases and J lost 8 bases. Germline V gives CDR1 SEHNR, CDR2 FQNEAQ (reference sequence). The CDR3 sequence is 13 residues long. Sequencing used PBMCs or T cells enriched from blood (not recorded which). The gene calls are TRBV7-9 and TRBJ1-1, with 9 bases matching TRBD1. The receptor was isolated from a woman between 18 and 29 years old who had recovered from COVID-19. CDR3 bases: TGTGCCAGCAGCTGGGGACAGGGAGGGGAAGCTTTCTTT. Encoded protein: CASSWGQGGEAFF.